These 17 T cell receptor beta chains originate from one sample sequenced in a study of T-cell memory formation after mild COVID-19 (dated by TCRdb to the early 2020s). Preparation of the library involved 5' RACE. This sample was sequenced with an Illumina NovaSeq 6000. TCRdb handled the public reads itself, with Q25 trimming in fastp and clone calling in MiXCR, and kept productive beta chains. Rows matching on CDR3 protein sequence are summarized as one entry with the most common DNA and genes. The sample data list some 200,000 distinct CDR3 sequences, and over 9.5% of these were observed just once. About 3.8% of the sample comes from the top ten. The sequenced material came from PBMCs or a T cell subset sorted from them (not recorded which). The receptors were gathered from a man younger than 30 who had mild COVID-19 (a few samples of this study predate the infection). The sample titles of this study are shuffled in the database, so cell type and time point are left out; the donor was told from shared clones.

This clonotype was recorded at least ten times. The chain couples TRBV5-1 to TRBJ2-1, with 9 bases aligning to TRBD2. Germline loops: CDR1 SGHRS, CDR2 YFSETQ. This CDR3 has 15 residues. J was trimmed by 3 bases and V by 6 bases; bases with no gene match: 7. CDR3 sequence (DNA): TGCGCCAGCAACCCAGGCGGGGGGGTCTACAATGAGCAGTTCTTC. The encoded protein is CASNPGGGVYNEQFF.

The chain combines TRBV11-3 with TRBJ2-3; D may match TRBD1 or TRBD2 (6 bases each). Trimming took off 5 bases at V and 4 bases at J, with 10 bases between the two ends. Germline V CDR1 and CDR2: SGHNT, YENEEA. CDR3 length equals 13 residues. CDR3 amino acids: CASSRGPADTQYF. In DNA form, the CDR3 reads TGTGCCAGCAGCCGGGGGCCCGCAGATACGCAGTATTTT.

The sample holds a few counts of this clonotype. The V and J genes are TRBV9 and TRBJ1-1; D is unresolved. V was cut by 0 bases and J by 3 bases, with 15 bases left in between. This CDR3 spans 16 amino acids. Germline V gives CDR1 SGDLS, CDR2 YYNGEE. CDR3 protein: CASSVVSSPGYTEAFF. Here the CDR3 DNA reads TGTGCCAGCAGCGTAGTCTCTTCCCCCGGGTACACTGAAGCTTTCTTT.

This clonotype was seen a few times. V usage is TRBV2 and J usage is TRBJ2-3, with TRBD1 matching 7 bases. V lost 6 bases to trimming and J lost 10 bases; unmatched junction nucleotides: 13. Germline V gene lookup returns CDR1 SNHLY and CDR2 FYNNEI. The CDR3 totals 14 residues. The CDR3 nucleotides are TGTGCCAGCAGAGACGGACAGGCCACCGGGGCGCAGTATTTT. Its protein product is CASRDGQATGAQYF.

This clonotype was seen repeatedly, ten times or more. The chain carries TRBV12-3 or TRBV12-4 and TRBJ2-2; TRBD1 aligns across 8 bases. The CDR3 has 17 amino acids. With 9 bases clipped from V and 4 bases from J, the junction kept 16 bases outside the gene matches. CDR3 bases: TGTGCCAGTAAACCGCCCGCCGGGACAGGACGCACCGGGGAGCTGTTTTTT. This translates into CASKPPAGTGRTGELFF.

The table lists this clonotype with a few counts. The rearrangement joins TRBV5-1 to TRBJ2-4; 8 bases are shared with TRBD1. This CDR3 has 14 amino acids. V gave up 4 bases and J gave up 10 bases; unmatched junction bases: 10. Germline CDR1 reads SGHRS; CDR2 reads YFSETQ. The CDR3 reads CASSRTGQEGIQYF. The CDR3 bases are TGCGCCAGCAGCCGAACGGGACAGGAAGGGATTCAGTACTTC.

This clonotype was seen a handful of times. The V call is TRBV7-2, the J call TRBJ2-7, with a tentative D call TRBD1 (6 bases). This CDR3 spans 14 amino acids. Germline CDR1 is SGHTA and CDR2 is FQGNSA. Between the trimmed V and J ends, which lost 3 bases and 7 bases, there was a span of 16 bases. In DNA, the CDR3 is TGTGCCAGCAGCTTTAGGAACAGGGCGGTTGAGCAGTACGTC. This gives the protein CASSFRNRAVEQYV.

Here the CDR3 reads CASSYRGDREREQFF. The DNA for the CDR3 is TGTGCCAGCAGCTACCGGGGGGACAGGGAAAGGGAGCAGTTCTTC. This sequence joins TRBV5-6 and TRBJ2-1, with 9 bases that match TRBD1. The CDR3 contains 15 residues. Germline lookup yields CDR1 SGHDT and CDR2 YYEEEE. Trimming took 3 bases from V and 10 from J; bases not matched to a gene: 11. Filled out from reference TRBV5-6 and TRBJ2-1, the complete variable domain reads DAGVTQSPTHLIKTRGQQVTLRCSPKSGHDTVSWYQQALGQGPQFIFQYYEEEERQRGNFPDRFSGHQFPNYSSELNVNALLLGDSALYLCASSYRGDREREQFFGPGTRLTVL.

In this sample, this clonotype turned up many times. The rearrangement links TRBV20-1 to TRBJ2-7; D unresolved. V was cut by 0 bases and J by 2 bases, with 5 bases left in between. The CDR3 covers 12 residues. CDR1 and CDR2 (germline): DFQATT, SNEGSKA (reference sequence). CDR3 bases: TGCAGTGCTAGAGATCGACCCTACGAGCAGTACTTC. Amino acids: CSARDRPYEQYF.

This clonotype was seen many times. V usage is TRBV10-3 and J usage is TRBJ2-2; 7 bases line up with TRBD1. Losses at the gene ends were 6 bases for V and 6 bases for J; bases not matched to a gene: 7. The V gene's germline CDR1 is ENHRY and CDR2 SYGVKD. The CDR3 covers 14 residues. DNA of the CDR3: TGTGCCATCAGCCTCGCCACAGGGGCCGGGGAGCTGTTTTTT. This translates into CAISLATGAGELFF.

This clonotype was observed a few times. The rearrangement uses TRBV5-1 and TRBJ2-5; perhaps TRBD1 as D (5 bases). Germline V gene data show CDR1 as SGHRS and CDR2 as YFSETQ. The CDR3 contains 15 residues. V was shortened by 0 bases and J by 3 bases, with 12 bases between the two germline ends. The CDR3 is CASSLALQAKETQYF. The CDR3 coding sequence is TGCGCCAGCAGCTTGGCTTTACAGGCCAAAGAGACCCAGTACTTC.

This clonotype was detected only a few times. The rearrangement joins TRBV29-1 to TRBJ2-1, with D maybe TRBD1 (5 bases). Trimming removed 6 bases at V and 7 bases at J, with 10 bases between. Germline values: CDR1 SQVTM, CDR2 ANQGSEA. The CDR3 runs 11 residues. CDR3 sequence (DNA): TGCAGCGTGTCAGGGTGGAATGAGCAGTTCTTC. Residues: CSVSGWNEQFF.

This clonotype was counted many times. The chain links TRBV6-2 or TRBV6-3 to TRBJ1-5; maybe TRBD1 (6 bases). Per the germline V gene, CDR1 is MNHEY and CDR2 is SVGEGT. Trimming pared 5 bases from V and 7 bases from J, leaving 12 bases between. The CDR3 runs to 13 residues. The CDR3 coding sequence is TGTGCCAGCAGTACAGGGTTCCGGCAGCCCCAGCATTTT. Its translation: CASSTGFRQPQHF.

This clonotype was seen a handful of times. The rearrangement joins TRBV7-9 to TRBJ1-6; D gene uncertain. Germline lookup yields CDR1 SEHNR and CDR2 FQNEAQ (reference sequence). There are 19 residues in the CDR3. Trimming shortened V by 3 bases and J by 2 bases, and 20 bases separated the two germline ends. The CDR3 reads CASSLVDSVRMAYNSPLHF. CDR3 coding DNA: TGTGCCAGCAGCTTGGTGGACTCCGTCCGAATGGCCTATAATTCACCCCTCCACTTT.

This clonotype was counted only a few times. The chain carries TRBV5-1 and TRBJ1-3; TRBD1 might be the D (5 bases). In germline, CDR1 is SGHRS, CDR2 YFSETQ. CDR3 size: 14 residues. Trimming left V 3 bases short and J 4 bases short, with 11 bases between. Written as DNA, the CDR3 is TGCGCCAGCAGCTACGGGGCCCCCGGAAACACCATATATTTT. Protein sequence: CASSYGAPGNTIYF.

CDR3 sequence reads: CASSVARSGGAADTQYF. CDR3 nucleotide sequence: TGTGCCAGCAGCGTAGCCCGTAGCGGGGGGGCAGCAGATACGCAGTATTTT. The J gene is TRBJ2-3, the V gene TRBV9; TRBD2 matches 11 bases. Trimming removed 0 bases from V and 4 bases from J; junction bases left unmatched: 7. The CDR3 consists of 17 residues. Germline-derived CDR1 and CDR2 are SGDLS and YYNGEE.

This clonotype was seen a handful of times. One junction end disagrees with the germline gene, perhaps due to a read error. CDR3 residues: CASSPPSSGANVLTF. The CDR3 nucleotides read TGTGCCAGCTCCCCACCGAGCTCTGGGGCCAACGTCCTGACTTTC. The V call is TRBV18, the J call TRBJ2-6; no firm D call. The CDR3 is 15 amino acids. Germline values: CDR1 KGHSH, CDR2 LQKENI.